This entry features one T cell receptor beta chain sequence. No antigen is known for it. This sample was taken from a study of T cells in localized non-small cell lung cancer. General study points: When the top 100 tumor clones were examined, a median about 60 of them also appeared in the adjacent lung, which was paired and uninvolved. Of the tissues analyzed, uninvolved adjacent lung showed maximal T cell clonality, greater than tumor. Heterogeneity remains possible because sequencing was limited to only one tumor region.

Clones were sequenced by immunoSEQ multiplex PCR, and TCRdb holds only the in-frame ones, with some missing. Of approximately 41,000 clones detected, roughly 90% appear once; the ten largest clones hold approximately 10%. Germline V gene lookup returns CDR1 MNHEY and CDR2 SVGAGI. V was shortened by 7 bases and J by 5 bases, with 12 bases between the two germline ends. This CDR3 comprises 12 residues. The V call is TRBV6-5, the J call TRBJ2-7, with D possibly being TRBD2 (6 bases). The source was PBMCs, collected before any cancer treatment. The receptor was derived from a woman aged 40-70 years with stage II lung adenocarcinoma. The chain's CDR3 is CASNSGGNEQYF. DNA of the CDR3: TGTGCCAGCAACTCAGGAGGGAACGAGCAGTACTTC.